This TCR beta chain was identified in a study of cytomegalovirus exposure and HLA in healthy donors (dated by TCRdb to 2017 to 2019). As for the study more broadly: In an earlier analysis of about 560 of the donors, roughly 300 Gb of sequence data and about 110 million unique TCR beta sequences from about 190 million T cells were reported. About 280 gigabases of sequencing data and 78 million or so unique TCR sequences were included in an early release covering under 650 HLA-typed donors. Of the approximately 400 genotyped donors, less than 85% were placed in the genetic ancestry cluster associated with self-reported Caucasian donors. The study was designed to test whether signatures of past pathogen exposure could be identified by cataloging public T cell receptors. The study profiled the T cell repertoires of 500 to 800 subjects by immunosequencing and related them to cytomegalovirus serostatus. A separate validation cohort of roughly 120 different subjects was used in addition to the approximately 610-subject first cohort. High-throughput TCR immunosequencing, statistical association of individual TCRs with disease status, and machine learning were combined to predict cytomegalovirus infection status. In a later analysis, previously published TCR beta repertoires from 600 to 850 donors were re-analyzed and high-resolution HLA genotyping was added so that TCR occurrence patterns could be studied. Rather than drawing on any new phenotypic data, the later analysis identified candidate immune exposures from TCR beta sequences and the way those sequences occurred across donors. In an earlier analysis of around 540 of the donors, high-throughput TCR beta sequencing was used to judge whether each TCR beta V gene segment behaved as functional or pseudogenic. Donor age, sex, ethnicity and CMV serostatus were compiled alongside the repertoire data. A later genetic analysis took genome-wide SNP genotypes for about three fifths of the roughly 670 donors and used that subset as a discovery cohort. Every repertoire in the discovery cohort had been generated on one and the same sequencing platform. HLA typing included class I and class II loci at four-digit resolution. The number of donors typed differed by locus, with 629-630 for A, B, C, DRB1 and DQB1, 522 for DQA1, 600 to 610 for DPA1, and over 400 for DPB1. Because of strong linkage in the cohort, roughly 5 DR-DQ haplotypes were treated as single units for association and clustering. Across roughly 420 genotyped donors of the cohort, an average of about 240,000 unique TCR beta nucleotide sequences per donor were sequenced, and approximately 19% of those sequences were non-productive.

Concerning this clone itself: The specificity of this receptor is unknown. No base-level quality is on record; no much larger clone is a single base apart.

Receptors were amplified or captured by the immunoSEQ multiplex PCR assay. For the multiplex PCR, a mixture combining 60 forward primers for TCR Vbeta segments and 13 reverse primers for TCR Jbeta segments was used. The CDR3 region of rearranged TCR beta genes was amplified from genomic DNA by a multiplex PCR assay. The amplified TCR beta libraries were sequenced on the Illumina HiSeq System as 87-base-pair reads. The paper's processing steps were these. A later analysis tallied around 87 million unique TCR beta chains across the 700 or so repertoires, and around 12 million of those chains were shared by two or more donors. Raw reads were error-corrected and collapsed into unique sequences by a nearest-neighbor algorithm in which closely related sequences were merged to remove PCR and sequencing errors. Alignment of CDR3 sequences to IMGT reference sequences was used to assign V, D and J gene segments. Each retained sequence needed at least a six-nucleotide match to both a V gene segment and a J gene segment. A rearrangement counted as productive if the CDR3 had no stop codons and remained in frame with V and J, and every other rearrangement counted as non-productive. Following IMGT convention, CDR3 was defined as the stretch from the second conserved V-encoded cysteine up to the conserved J-encoded phenylalanine. The earlier analysis of approximately 590 of the donors excluded any sequence lacking an unambiguous match to a single V gene segment. In an earlier analysis of a few hundred of the donors, V segments were called functional above 56.7% productive rearrangements and were called segregating when the between-donor standard deviation exceeded 5%. A statistical classification framework was developed to diagnose cytomegalovirus status using the catalog of TCR beta chain sequences. In a later analysis, V and J genes were assigned by comparing TCR nucleotide sequences against IMGT/GENE-DB human TR gene sequences. In a later analysis, CDR3 sequences and most-parsimonious VDJ recombination scenarios were assigned using the TCRdist pipeline. In a later analysis, every TCR beta chain was defined by the combination of its CDR3 amino acid sequence and its V-gene family, and reads without a unique V-gene family were dropped. To address suspected cross-contamination and a sequencing artifact, a later analysis removed 450 to 700 highly shared, low-generation-probability nucleotide sequences. For each public chain, a later analysis derived a clonal expansion index from normalized ranks of inferred template counts within each repertoire. A later analysis computed generation probabilities with a VDJ recombination model fitted to out-of-frame rearrangements, and checked the results against IGoR. In a later analysis, TCR-TCR, TCR-HLA and TCR-CMV co-occurrence was scored with hypergeometric tests, and a repertoire-size bias correction was applied to TCR pairs. To estimate false discovery rates, a later analysis permuted the HLA or CMV assignments 20 times. In a later analysis, co-occurring TCRs were grouped with DBSCAN, and TCRdist sequence similarity was added when clustering was performed within HLA-allele-positive subsets. Co-occurrence clustering excluded repertoires with fewer than 30,000 or more than 120,000 public chains, plus five with anomalous nucleotide sharing. The table was pulled from immuneACCESS by TCRdb, which kept in-frame rearrangements only. Such tables lose some clones; where checked, under half of the loss comes from unresolved V genes, and the rest has no known cause. V and J calls and clone size are those listed in that table; D and trimming were worked out from the DNA. Recorded for this sample are about 130,000 clones; roughly 85% of them occurred a single time. 6.5% of the sample belongs to the ten largest clones.

The cohort comprised 670 or so healthy bone marrow donors. At the time of sampling, every cohort member was nominally healthy, though immune exposures that went unrecorded were likely present. The donor tested CMV seropositive, placing the donor among the 289 seropositive members of the cohort. A peripheral blood sample was provided by each donor, and peripheral blood mononuclear cells were used for TCR beta sequencing. The Qiagen DNeasy Blood Extraction Kit was used to extract genomic DNA from the blood cell samples. What the authors observed across the whole study: When HLA alleles, especially DR and DQ, strongly co-occurred, TCR associations were difficult to assign to individual alleles. This cohort had only TCR beta chains sequenced, and the lack of alpha or paired-chain data limited which features could be detected. In a later analysis, TCR association rates were found to vary across HLA loci, with the most associated TCRs seen for DRB1 alleles and the fewest for HLA-C alleles. A later analysis associated some 17,000 TCR beta sequences with specific HLA alleles at a false discovery rate of 0.05. Compared with equally common non-associated chains, HLA-associated TCR beta chains in a later analysis were more clonally expanded and had lower generation probabilities. A further reported finding was that TCR beta sequences accurately predicted the HLA-A and HLA-B alleles for most subjects in the first cohort. Sequencing depth was assumed to be roughly uniform across donors in the presence/absence analyses, though that assumption may not hold. Most TCR sequences were observed very rarely across donors, whereas some public TCRs were present in many individuals. The authors suggested that the approach could potentially be extended to other disease states and immunological phenotypes. Three of the identified cytomegalovirus-associated TCR beta chains were confirmed in vitro to be specific for cytomegalovirus antigens. According to a later genetic analysis, donors in an Asian-associated ancestry cluster had fewer N-insertions in productive TCRs than the roughly 670-donor mean. Seventeen rarely observed V segments, including chromosome 9 orphons, were excluded from the earlier analysis of some 590 of the donors because counts were too low. According to a later analysis, most CMV-associated TCR beta chains appeared to be HLA-restricted, and the HLA associations seemed to be driven largely by CMV exposure. Correlated functional status among segregating V segments might reflect linkage disequilibrium, but an unknown experimental factor could not be ruled out. In a later analysis, several top co-occurrence clusters were reported to appear linked to parvovirus B19, influenza, CMV and Epstein-Barr virus. A later genetic analysis associated a missense DCLRE1C variant with V-gene and J-gene trimming of TCR beta chains, and an independent cohort replicated the association. A total of 150 or so TCR beta chains were listed by the study as associated with cytomegalovirus. An earlier analysis of some 560 of the donors showed that most TCR beta V segments appeared in productive rearrangements either about 87% or about 30% of the time, which broadly matched IMGT annotations. The only immune exposure information available for the cohort was CMV serostatus. The classifier was reported to diagnose cytomegalovirus status with high specificity and sensitivity in both the original cohort and the validation cohort. HLA typing was unavailable for some donors at each locus, so association tests used only the typed subset. A cluster of highly shared sequence variants was judged likely to be a technical artifact of the sequencing pipeline.

Sequencing was done on a sample of PBMCs. This TCR derives from a man aged 40-49 years in good health and CMV-seropositive.

The base sequence is TGTGCCATCAAGGGGCAGGCTTCTACTAACTATGGCTACACCTTC. This sequence encodes CAIKGQASTNYGYTF. The chain was built from TRBV10-3 and TRBJ1-2; 5 matching bases give a weak D call of TRBD1. Including cysteine and phenylalanine, the CDR3 has 15 amino acids. Just CDR3 DNA is preserved here, 45 bases in frame from base 1. CDR1 and CDR2 were assigned from the germline V gene as ENHRY and SYGVKD. V is reduced by 7 bases and J by 0 bases, leaving a spacing of 15 bases between them.